A single T cell receptor beta chain is shown here with its context. Assay: immunoSEQ multiplex PCR; the TCRdb copy retains only in-frame clones and omits some. The sample holds about 210,000 clones; about nine tenths are singletons and the top ten take about 4.8%. The CDR3 has 12 residues. Germline V CDR1 and CDR2: LNHDA, SQIVND (reference sequence). With V trimmed by 8 bases and J by 8 bases, 8 bases remained unmatched. These data originate in a study of blood T cell repertoires in COVID-19. Study information: T cells, B-cell-depleted T cells, or PBMCs supplied cDNA or gDNA.

The chain joins TRBV19 to TRBJ1-2; TRBD1 agrees at 7 bases. Sequencing was performed on peripheral blood. This receptor was obtained from a woman aged 40-49 years with acute or convalescent COVID-19. DNA of the CDR3: TGTGCCAGTTCTGACAGGGCTAAAGGCTACACCTTC. This sequence encodes CASSDRAKGYTF.